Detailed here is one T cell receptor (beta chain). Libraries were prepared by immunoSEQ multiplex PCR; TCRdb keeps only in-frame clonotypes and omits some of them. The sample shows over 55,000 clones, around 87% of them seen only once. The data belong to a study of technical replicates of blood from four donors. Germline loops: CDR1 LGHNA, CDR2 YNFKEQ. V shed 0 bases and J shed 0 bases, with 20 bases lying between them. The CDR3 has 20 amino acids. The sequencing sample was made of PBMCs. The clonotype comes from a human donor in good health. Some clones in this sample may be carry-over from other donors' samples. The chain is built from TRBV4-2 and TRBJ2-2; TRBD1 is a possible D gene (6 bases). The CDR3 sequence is CASSQDNPKRRGTNTGELFF. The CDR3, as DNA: TGTGCCAGCAGCCAAGATAACCCCAAACGCAGGGGAACGAACACCGGGGAGCTGTTTTTT.